These 3 T cell receptor beta chains share one sample of origin, sequenced in a study of blood T cell repertoires in COVID-19. The assay was immunoSEQ multiplex PCR, and TCRdb's table has in-frame clones only and misses some. The sample yields fewer than 15,000 clones, 82% seen once. Material for sequencing was peripheral blood. All receptors come from an elderly man with acute or convalescent COVID-19.

The chain has TRBV24-1 and TRBJ1-5, with TRBD1 matching 7 bases. Germline lookup yields CDR1 KGHDR and CDR2 SFDVKD. This CDR3 contains 15 residues. After removal of 1 base from V and 4 bases from J, the junction contained 3 bases not matched to a gene. CDR3: CATSDLNRGNQPQHF. DNA for the CDR3: TGTGCCACCAGTGATTTAAACAGGGGAAATCAGCCCCAGCATTTT.

V and J are TRBV5-1 and TRBJ1-1, with a tentative D call TRBD1 (6 bases). CDR3 length equals 14 residues. Germline-derived CDR1 and CDR2 are SGHRS and YFSETQ. The germline V and J ends were trimmed by 4 bases and 5 bases, with 15 bases remaining between them. CDR3 nucleotides: TGCGCCAGCAGCACACAGGGACGTTTTACTGAAGCTTTCTTT. Translation gives CASSTQGRFTEAFF.

Only one count was recorded for this clone. The chain combines TRBV2 with TRBJ1-1; 7 bases fit TRBD1. In germline, CDR1 is SNHLY, CDR2 FYNNEI. The CDR3 is 15 residues long. V trimming: 4 bases; J trimming: 2 bases; junction bases outside the gene matches: 7. DNA for the CDR3: TGTGCCAGCAGTGTACAGGGACAGTTAAACACTGAAGCTTTCTTT. Protein product: CASSVQGQLNTEAFF.